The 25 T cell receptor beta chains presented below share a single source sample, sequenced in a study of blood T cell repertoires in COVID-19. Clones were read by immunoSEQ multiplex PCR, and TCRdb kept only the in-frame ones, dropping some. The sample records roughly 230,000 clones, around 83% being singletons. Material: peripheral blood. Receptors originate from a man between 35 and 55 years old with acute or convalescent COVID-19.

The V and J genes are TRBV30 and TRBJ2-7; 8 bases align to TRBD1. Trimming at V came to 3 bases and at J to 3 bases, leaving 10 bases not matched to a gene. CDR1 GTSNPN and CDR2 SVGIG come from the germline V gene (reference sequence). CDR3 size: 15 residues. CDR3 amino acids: CAWSKRTGINYEQYF. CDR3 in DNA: TGTGCCTGGAGCAAGCGGACAGGGATAAACTACGAGCAGTACTTC.

As DNA, the CDR3 is TGTGCCAGCAGTCCCTTGGACAGCTATGGCTACACCTTC. Translated: CASSPLDSYGYTF. The chain recombines TRBV6-2 or TRBV6-3 with TRBJ1-2, with a tentative D call TRBD1 (6 bases). The CDR3 has 13 residues. Trimming removed 5 bases at V and 4 bases at J, with 11 bases between. Per the germline V gene, CDR1 is MNHEY and CDR2 is SVGEGT.

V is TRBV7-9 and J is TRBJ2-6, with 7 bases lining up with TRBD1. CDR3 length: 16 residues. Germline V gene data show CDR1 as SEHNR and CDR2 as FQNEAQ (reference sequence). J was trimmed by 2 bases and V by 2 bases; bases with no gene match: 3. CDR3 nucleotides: TGTGCCAGCAGCTTAACAGGGGACCCTGGGGCCAACGTCCTGACTTTC. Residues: CASSLTGDPGANVLTF. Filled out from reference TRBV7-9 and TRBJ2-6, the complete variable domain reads DTGVSQNPRHKITKRGQNVTFRCDPISEHNRLYWYRQTLGQGPEFLTYFQNEAQLEKSRLLSDRFSAERPKGSFSTLEIQRTEQGDSAMYLCASSLTGDPGANVLTFGAGSRLTVL.

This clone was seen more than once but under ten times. CDR3 nucleotide sequence: TGTGCCAGCTCCGGACAGGGAAGGGCGATCAATCAGCCCCAGCATTTT. Its translation: CASSGQGRAINQPQHF. The rearrangement joins TRBV18 to TRBJ1-5; 8 nucleotides line up with TRBD1. Germline V gene lookup returns CDR1 KGHSH and CDR2 LQKENI. Germline trimming cut 6 bases from V and 3 bases from J; bases unmatched to any gene: 10. This CDR3 has 16 residues. Using reference TRBV18 and TRBJ1-5 for the parts outside the CDR3, the full variable domain is NAGVMQNPRHLVRRRGQEARLRCSPMKGHSHVYWYRQLPEEGLKFMVYLQKENIIDESGMPKERFSAEFPKEGPSILRIQQVVRGDSAAYFCASSGQGRAINQPQHFGDGTRLSIL.

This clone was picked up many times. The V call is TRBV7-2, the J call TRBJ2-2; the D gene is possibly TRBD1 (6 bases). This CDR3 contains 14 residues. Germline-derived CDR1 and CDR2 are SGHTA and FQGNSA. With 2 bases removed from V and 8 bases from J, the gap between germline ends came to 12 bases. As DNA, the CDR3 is TGTGCCAGCAGCTTATCAGCAGGGGCAGGGGAGCTGTTTTTT. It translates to CASSLSAGAGELFF.

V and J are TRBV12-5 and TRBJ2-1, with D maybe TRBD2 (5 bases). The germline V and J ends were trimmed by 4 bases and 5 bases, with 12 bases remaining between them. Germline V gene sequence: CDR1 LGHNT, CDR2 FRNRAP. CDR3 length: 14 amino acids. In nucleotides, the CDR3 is TGTGCTAGTGGTTCCCCCCCAGCGGACAATGAGCAGTTCTTC. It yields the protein CASGSPPADNEQFF.

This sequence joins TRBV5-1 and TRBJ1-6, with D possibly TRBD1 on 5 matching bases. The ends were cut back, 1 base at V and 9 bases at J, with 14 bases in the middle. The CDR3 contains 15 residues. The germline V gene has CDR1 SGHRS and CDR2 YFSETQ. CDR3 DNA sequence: TGCGCCAGCAGCTTGACTCTGGACATAGTTTCACCCCTCCACTTT. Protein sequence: CASSLTLDIVSPLHF.

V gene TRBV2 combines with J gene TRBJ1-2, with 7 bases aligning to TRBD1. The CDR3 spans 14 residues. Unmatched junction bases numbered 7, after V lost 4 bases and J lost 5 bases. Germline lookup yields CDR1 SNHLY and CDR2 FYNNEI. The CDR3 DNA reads TGTGCCAGCAGTGTTACGACAGGGCTTTATGGCTACACCTTC. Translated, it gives CASSVTTGLYGYTF.

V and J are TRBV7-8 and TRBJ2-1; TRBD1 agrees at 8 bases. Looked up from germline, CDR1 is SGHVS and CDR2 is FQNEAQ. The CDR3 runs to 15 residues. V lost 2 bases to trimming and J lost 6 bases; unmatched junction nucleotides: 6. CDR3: CASSLFGTGGNEQFF. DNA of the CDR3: TGTGCCAGCAGCTTATTCGGGACAGGAGGCAATGAGCAGTTCTTC.

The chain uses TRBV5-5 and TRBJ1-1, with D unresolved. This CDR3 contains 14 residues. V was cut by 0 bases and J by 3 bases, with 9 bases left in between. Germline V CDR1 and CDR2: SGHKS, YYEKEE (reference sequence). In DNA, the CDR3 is TGTGCCAGCAGCTTGGGGCGGAGCGACACTGAAGCTTTCTTT. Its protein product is CASSLGRSDTEAFF.

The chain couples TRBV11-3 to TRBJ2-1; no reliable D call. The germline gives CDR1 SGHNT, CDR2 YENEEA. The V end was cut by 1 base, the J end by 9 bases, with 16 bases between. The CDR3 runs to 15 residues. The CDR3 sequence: CASSLGGDRMGEQFF. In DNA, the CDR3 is TGTGCCAGCAGCTTAGGCGGAGACCGGATGGGTGAGCAGTTCTTC.

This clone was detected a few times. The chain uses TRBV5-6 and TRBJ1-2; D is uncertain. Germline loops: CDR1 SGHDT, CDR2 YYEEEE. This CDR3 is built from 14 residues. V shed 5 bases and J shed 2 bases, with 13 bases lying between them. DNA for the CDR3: TGTGCCAGCAGTCGAGCTCGGGAGAACTATGGCTACACCTTC. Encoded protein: CASSRARENYGYTF.

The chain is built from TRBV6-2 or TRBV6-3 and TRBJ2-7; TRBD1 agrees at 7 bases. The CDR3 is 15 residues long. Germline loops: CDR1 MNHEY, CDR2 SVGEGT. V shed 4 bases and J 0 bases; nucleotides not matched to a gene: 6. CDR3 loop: CASSSIRDSSYEQYF. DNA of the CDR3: TGTGCCAGCAGTTCGATACGGGACAGCTCCTACGAGCAGTACTTC.

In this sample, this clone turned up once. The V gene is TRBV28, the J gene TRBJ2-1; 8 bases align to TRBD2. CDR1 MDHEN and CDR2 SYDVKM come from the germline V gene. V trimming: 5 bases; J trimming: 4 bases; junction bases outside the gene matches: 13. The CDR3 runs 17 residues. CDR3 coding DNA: TGTGCCAGCAGTCCAACACATCTCGGGACTAGTTACAATGAGCAGTTCTTC. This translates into CASSPTHLGTSYNEQFF.

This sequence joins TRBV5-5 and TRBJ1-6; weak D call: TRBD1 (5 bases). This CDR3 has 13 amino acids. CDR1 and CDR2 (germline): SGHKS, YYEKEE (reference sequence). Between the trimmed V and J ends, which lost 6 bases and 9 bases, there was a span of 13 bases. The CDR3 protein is CASKSGGGSPLHF. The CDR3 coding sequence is TGTGCCAGCAAGAGTGGGGGGGGTTCACCCCTCCACTTT.

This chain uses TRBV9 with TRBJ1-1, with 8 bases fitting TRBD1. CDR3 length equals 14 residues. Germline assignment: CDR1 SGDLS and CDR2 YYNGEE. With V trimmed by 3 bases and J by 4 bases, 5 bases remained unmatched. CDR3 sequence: CASSANRGATEAFF. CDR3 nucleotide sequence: TGTGCCAGCAGCGCTAACAGGGGGGCCACTGAAGCTTTCTTT. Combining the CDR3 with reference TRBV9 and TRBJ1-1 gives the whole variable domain DSGVTQTPKHLITATGQRVTLRCSPRSGDLSVYWYQQSLDQGLQFLIQYYNGEERAKGNILERFSAQQFPDLHSELNLSSLELGDSALYFCASSANRGATEAFFGQGTRLTVV.

CDR3 in amino acids: CASSLDPGASGGTEQFF. In DNA, the CDR3 is TGTGCCAGCAGCTTAGATCCTGGGGCTAGCGGGGGGACCGAGCAGTTCTTC. V gene TRBV7-2 combines with J gene TRBJ2-1; 11 bases agree with TRBD2. This CDR3 comprises 17 residues. The germline V gene encodes CDR1 SGHTA and CDR2 FQGNSA. V shed 1 base and J 10 bases; nucleotides not matched to a gene: 12.

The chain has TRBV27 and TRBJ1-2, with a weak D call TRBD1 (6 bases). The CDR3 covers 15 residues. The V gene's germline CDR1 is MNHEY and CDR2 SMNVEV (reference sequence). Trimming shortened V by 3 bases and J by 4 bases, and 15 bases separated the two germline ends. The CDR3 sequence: CASSLGGRVGYGYTF. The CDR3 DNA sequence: TGTGCCAGCAGTTTGGGGGGGCGCGTTGGCTATGGCTACACCTTC.

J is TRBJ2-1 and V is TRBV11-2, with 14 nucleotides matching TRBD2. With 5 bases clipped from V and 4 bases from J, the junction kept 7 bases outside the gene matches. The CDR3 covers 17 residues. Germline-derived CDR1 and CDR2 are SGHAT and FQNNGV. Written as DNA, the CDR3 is TGTGCCAGCAGCGGGACTAGCGGGGGCCCCTCGTACAATGAGCAGTTCTTC. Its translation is CASSGTSGGPSYNEQFF.

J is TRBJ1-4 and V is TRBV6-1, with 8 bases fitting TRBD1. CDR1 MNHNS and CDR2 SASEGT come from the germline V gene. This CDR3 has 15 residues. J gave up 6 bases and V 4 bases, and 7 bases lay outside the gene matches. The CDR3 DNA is TGTGCCAGCAGTGCCCGACAGGGGTCTTATGAAAAACTGTTTTTT. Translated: CASSARQGSYEKLFF.

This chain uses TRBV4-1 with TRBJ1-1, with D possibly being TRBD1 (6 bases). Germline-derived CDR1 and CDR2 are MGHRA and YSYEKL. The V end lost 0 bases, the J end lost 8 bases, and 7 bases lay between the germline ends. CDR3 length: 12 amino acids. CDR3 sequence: CASSQDGTEAFF. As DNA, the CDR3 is TGCGCCAGCAGCCAAGACGGGACAGAAGCTTTCTTT.

CDR3 coding DNA: TGCGCCAGCAGCTTGGGGGGGCTTGGCTACACCTTC. This encodes CASSLGGLGYTF. The chain recombines TRBV5-1 with TRBJ1-2; a possible D gene is TRBD1 (6 bases). Germline V gene lookup returns CDR1 SGHRS and CDR2 YFSETQ. V shed 0 bases and J shed 7 bases, with 7 bases lying between them. This CDR3 has 12 residues.

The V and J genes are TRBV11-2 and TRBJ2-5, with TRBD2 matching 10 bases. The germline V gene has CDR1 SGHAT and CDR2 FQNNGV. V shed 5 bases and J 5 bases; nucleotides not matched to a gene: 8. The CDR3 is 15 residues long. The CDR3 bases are TGTGCCAGCAGCCCGCGGACTAGCGGCCGGGAGACCCAGTACTTC. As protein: CASSPRTSGRETQYF.

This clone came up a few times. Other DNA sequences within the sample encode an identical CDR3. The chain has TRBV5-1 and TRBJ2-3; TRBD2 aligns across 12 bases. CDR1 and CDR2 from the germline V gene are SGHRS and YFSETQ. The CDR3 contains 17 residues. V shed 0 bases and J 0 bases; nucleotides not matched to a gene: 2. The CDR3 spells CASSLALAGGSTDTQYF. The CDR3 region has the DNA TGCGCCAGCAGCTTGGCACTAGCGGGGGGTAGCACAGATACGCAGTATTTT.

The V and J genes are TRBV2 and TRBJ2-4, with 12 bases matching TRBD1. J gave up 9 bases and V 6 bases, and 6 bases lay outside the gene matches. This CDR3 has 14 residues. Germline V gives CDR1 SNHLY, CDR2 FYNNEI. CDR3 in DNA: TGTGCCAGCAGCGTGGGACAGGGGGCAGGCATTCAGTACTTC. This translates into CASSVGQGAGIQYF.